The next 13 T cell receptor beta chains were all read from a single sample in a study of OX40 agonist ivuxolimab in advanced cancers. Receptor amplification or capture employed the immunoSEQ multiplex PCR assay. What TCRdb holds here is the immuneACCESS table cut down to in-frame rearrangements. Part of the clones is not present; checked against another copy, under half of the missing clones reflect an unresolved V gene, and the others are unexplained. This sample lists 99,000 or so clones; approximately 94% were detected once. The ten most abundant clones make up about 0.17% of the sample. The specimen was CD4+ or CD8+ T cells sorted from blood, collected in a trial of the OX40 agonist ivuxolimab. The receptor source for this set is an adult with an advanced solid tumor such as melanoma, head and neck, liver or kidney cancer.

The chain recombines TRBV5-1 with TRBJ1-1, with D possibly matching TRBD1 (6 bases). Germline loops: CDR1 SGHRS, CDR2 YFSETQ. This CDR3 is built from 14 residues. V was clipped by 4 bases and J by 2 bases, with 12 bases between them. In DNA form, the CDR3 reads TGCGCCAGCAGCCTAGACAGGCCAAACACTGAAGCTTTCTTT. This sequence encodes CASSLDRPNTEAFF.

This clone has only one observation. J is TRBJ2-3 and V is TRBV7-2; D is perhaps TRBD1 (6 bases). V lost 5 bases and J lost 3, with 15 bases in between. Germline CDR1 SGHTA, CDR2 FQGNSA. CDR3 length: 15 residues. In DNA, the CDR3 is TGTGCCAGCAGCATAAACAGGGTAACGACAGATACGCAGTATTTT. Amino acid sequence: CASSINRVTTDTQYF.

The chain combines TRBV18 with TRBJ1-5; D may be TRBD1 (6 bases). The germline V gene encodes CDR1 KGHSH and CDR2 LQKENI. V was clipped by 8 bases and J by 0 bases, with 17 bases between them. This CDR3 is 16 amino acids long. The CDR3 nucleotides are TGTGCCAGCACCAACTCTCCACAGGGTAGCAATCAGCCCCAGCATTTT. Amino acids: CASTNSPQGSNQPQHF.

This clone appeared a single time. The chain links TRBV9 to TRBJ1-1; D unclear. CDR3 size: 13 residues. V was shortened by 4 bases and J by 3 bases, with 10 bases between the two germline ends. Germline V gives CDR1 SGDLS, CDR2 YYNGEE. In nucleotides, the CDR3 is TGTGCCAGCAGCCCGCGCGGGGACACTGAAGCTTTCTTT. Residues: CASSPRGDTEAFF.

This clone was counted a few times. The chain employs TRBV30 and TRBJ2-7, with D unclear. Trimming pared 2 bases from V and 11 bases from J, leaving 13 bases between. This CDR3 has 11 amino acids. CDR1 and CDR2 from the germline V gene are GTSNPN and SVGIG (reference sequence). CDR3 coding DNA: TGTGCCTGGAGTCCAGGACCTCAGGAGTACTTC. Translated: CAWSPGPQEYF.

The V gene is TRBV4-1, the J gene TRBJ1-5; the match to TRBD1 covers 8 bases. The length of the CDR3 is 14 residues. Germline assignment: CDR1 MGHRA and CDR2 YSYEKL. The V gene end was trimmed by 1 base and the J gene end by 7 bases; junction bases not matched to a gene: 3. This chain's CDR3 is CASSQGDRTQPQHF. CDR3 DNA: TGCGCCAGCAGCCAAGGGGACAGGACGCAGCCCCAGCATTTT.

This chain joins TRBV19 and TRBJ1-4, with D perhaps matching TRBD1 (5 bases). Germline V gene lookup returns CDR1 LNHDA and CDR2 SQIVND (reference sequence). The CDR3 spans 14 residues. V lost 8 bases to trimming and J lost 1 base, with 11 bases between them. The CDR3 DNA is TGTGCCAGTCATCTTACAGGAACTAATGAAAAACTGTTTTTT. Its protein product is CASHLTGTNEKLFF.

The J gene is TRBJ1-6, the V gene TRBV7-2; 7 bases agree with TRBD1. The junction had 5 bases not matched to a gene; V was cut back by 4 bases and J by 2 bases. The CDR3 totals 16 residues. Looked up from germline, CDR1 is SGHTA and CDR2 is FQGNSA. This CDR3 is CASSSPTGPYNSPLHF. CDR3 nucleotide sequence: TGTGCCAGCAGCTCACCGACAGGGCCCTATAATTCACCCCTCCACTTT.

The chain employs TRBV27 and TRBJ2-2; 11 bases are a match to TRBD2. This CDR3 has 18 amino acids. The V and J ends lost 2 bases and 5 bases, in that order; junction bases with no gene match: 10. Looked up from germline, CDR1 is MNHEY and CDR2 is SMNVEV (reference sequence). This chain's CDR3 is CASSLMGLAGGPTGELFF. In DNA, the CDR3 is TGTGCCAGCAGTTTAATGGGGCTAGCGGGAGGTCCGACCGGGGAGCTGTTTTTT.

The chain employs TRBV15 and TRBJ1-2, with D maybe TRBD1 (5 bases). Per the germline V gene, CDR1 is LNHNV and CDR2 is YYDKDF (reference sequence). The V and J ends lost 0 bases and 7 bases respectively, with 12 bases between them. CDR3 length: 14 amino acids. The CDR3 region is CATSRDYGAGGYTF. The CDR3 DNA is TGTGCCACCAGCAGAGATTACGGGGCGGGTGGCTACACCTTC.

The gene calls are TRBV19 and TRBJ1-4; TRBD1 aligns across 7 bases. This CDR3 contains 15 residues. Germline values: CDR1 LNHDA, CDR2 SQIVND (reference sequence). The trim removed 6 bases at V and 4 bases at J, leaving 8 bases unmatched. The CDR3 loop reads CASSATGALNEKLFF. The DNA of the CDR3 is TGTGCCAGTAGCGCCACAGGGGCTCTTAATGAAAAACTGTTTTTT.

The rearrangement joins TRBV6-5 to TRBJ2-3; D not certain. The germline CDR1 and CDR2 sequences are MNHEY and SVGAGI. The CDR3 covers 15 residues. V dropped 5 bases and J dropped 0 bases, with 12 bases sitting between them. The chain's CDR3 is CASSRTRMSTDTQYF. CDR3 coding DNA: TGTGCCAGCAGTCGGACGCGGATGAGCACAGATACGCAGTATTTT.

V is TRBV7-9 and J is TRBJ2-7, with a weak D call TRBD2 (7 bases). The germline V and J ends were trimmed by 4 bases and 3 bases, with 13 bases remaining between them. Germline CDR1 SEHNR, CDR2 FQNEAQ (reference sequence). This CDR3 contains 14 residues. CDR3 coding DNA: TGTGCCAGCAGCTCCCACGGGGGGCTCTACGAGCAGTACTTC. Protein product: CASSSHGGLYEQYF.